The clone carrying this T cell receptor (beta chain) has a count of ten or more. The antigen is undetermined. This sample was taken from a study of CD8 T cells in ankylosing spondylitis. General study findings and limits: Reactive arthritis synovial fluid and blood previously showed some of these motif variants. In ankylosing spondylitis patients, matched synovial fluid reportedly showed significant enrichment of disease-linked clones. Made up of fewer than ten highly homologous variants, a TCR beta motif appeared characteristic of ankylosing spondylitis blood.

Trimming took off 10 bases at V and 12 bases at J, with 24 bases between the two ends. This CDR3 is built from 14 residues. CDR1 MDHEN and CDR2 SYDVKM come from the germline V gene. Using quantitative 5'-RACE with molecular barcodes, the authors made TCR beta libraries. One entry per CDR3 protein results from TCRdb running MiXCR on the 5' RACE reads. The sample holds about 460,000 distinct CDR3 sequences, roughly 5.3% seen once. Sample: blood, either unsorted or a sorted T cell fraction (not recorded which). The V and J genes are TRBV28 and TRBJ1-4; D is unresolved. The receptor was derived from a male donor with ankylosing spondylitis. Here the CDR3 reads CATTSDNTVGELFF. CDR3 DNA: TGTGCCACCACTTCCGATAACACGGTTGGGGAACTGTTTTTT.